Listed below are T cell receptor beta chains from one sample, sequenced in a study of Ad26.COV2.S vaccination and SARS-CoV-2 variants. Measured with immunoSEQ multiplex PCR; TCRdb has only the in-frame clones, and not every one. The data hold about 680,000 clones, with roughly 90% observed a single time. The sequencing used peripheral blood, collected in a trial of Ad26.COV2.S vaccine versus placebo. Source of these receptors: a person between 18 and 59 years old who received the Ad26.COV2.S COVID-19 vaccine or a placebo. The CDR3 runs from the conserved cysteine through the conserved F or W. A D gene is named only where the DNA matches it firmly. Part of the rows lack a size; the others show once, few, many or a class for expanded clones.

V: TRBV29-1; size: NA; J: TRBJ2-5; D: NA; length: 17; CDR3: CSVGDGQYYVSQETQYF; DNA: TGCAGCGTGGGAGATGGACAGTATTATGTGTCCCAAGAGACCCAGTACTTC
V: TRBV11-2; size: NA; J: TRBJ1-2; D: NA; length: 14; CDR3: CASSLQLANYGYTF; DNA: TGTGCCAGCAGCTTACAACTAGCTAACTATGGCTACACCTTC
V: TRBV30; size: NA; J: TRBJ2-7; D: NA; length: 12; CDR3: CASLERGYEQYF; DNA: TGTGCCTCCCTAGAACGAGGCTACGAGCAGTACTTC
V: TRBV18; size: NA; J: TRBJ2-2; D: TRBD1; length: 15; CDR3: CASSPRQGNTGELFF; DNA: TGTGCCAGCTCACCCCGACAGGGCAACACCGGGGAGCTGTTTTTT
V: TRBV13; size: NA; J: TRBJ2-6; D: NA; length: 17; CDR3: CASSLGFRGSGANVLTF; DNA: TGTGCCAGCAGCTTAGGCTTCAGGGGTTCTGGGGCCAACGTCCTGACTTTC
V: TRBV6-2/TRBV6-3; size: NA; J: TRBJ2-1; D: TRBD2; length: 15; CDR3: CASSRTTSGNNEQFF; DNA: TGTGCCAGCAGCCGAACGACTAGCGGTAACAATGAGCAGTTCTTC
V: TRBV19; size: NA; J: TRBJ1-4; D: NA; length: 14; CDR3: CASSIGTGNEKLFF; DNA: TGTGCCAGTAGTATAGGGACCGGTAATGAAAAACTGTTTTTT
V: TRBV6-6; size: NA; J: TRBJ2-5; D: NA; length: 12; CDR3: CAATREQETQYF; DNA: TGTGCCGCCACCCGAGAACAAGAGACCCAGTACTTC
V: TRBV5-1; size: NA; J: TRBJ1-1; D: NA; length: 14; CDR3: CASSLAGMNTEAFF; DNA: TGCGCCAGCAGCTTGGCCGGGATGAACACTGAAGCTTTCTTT
V: TRBV5-1; size: few; J: TRBJ1-1; D: NA; length: 13; CDR3: CASSFLGATEAFF; DNA: TGCGCCAGCAGCTTCCTCGGGGCCACTGAAGCTTTCTTT
V: TRBV6-5; size: NA; J: TRBJ1-1; D: NA; length: 15; CDR3: CASSYSNRVNTEAFF; DNA: TGTGCCAGCAGTTACTCGAACAGGGTGAACACTGAAGCTTTCTTT
V: TRBV27; size: NA; J: TRBJ1-6; D: NA; length: 17; CDR3: CASSLGAALRQRSPLHF; DNA: TGTGCCAGCAGTTTAGGGGCGGCCTTGAGACAACGATCACCCCTCCACTTT
V: TRBV5-6; size: once; J: TRBJ2-2; D: TRBD1; length: 17; CDR3: CASSFTGTGLNTGELFF; DNA: TGTGCCAGCAGCTTTACCGGGACAGGGCTAAACACCGGGGAGCTGTTTTTT
V: TRBV28; size: NA; J: TRBJ1-4; D: NA; length: 15; CDR3: CASSPWGSPNEKLFF; DNA: TGTGCCAGCAGCCCTTGGGGGTCCCCAAATGAAAAACTGTTTTTT
V: TRBV15; size: NA; J: TRBJ2-7; D: TRBD1; length: 18; CDR3: CATSTSLNYGQGAIEQYF; DNA: TGTGCCACCAGCACCTCTTTAAACTATGGACAGGGGGCGATTGAGCAGTACTTC
V: TRBV7-9; size: NA; J: TRBJ2-1; D: NA; length: 13; CDR3: CASSLGGLDEQFF; DNA: TGTGCCAGCAGCTTAGGGGGGCTGGATGAGCAGTTCTTC
V: TRBV24-1; size: NA; J: TRBJ2-3; D: TRBD1; length: 16; CDR3: CATSDRDRGKADTQYF; DNA: TGTGCCACCAGTGATAGGGACAGGGGTAAGGCAGATACGCAGTATTTT
V: TRBV5-1; size: NA; J: TRBJ2-7; D: TRBD2; length: 15; CDR3: CASSRGLAGLYEQYF; DNA: TGCGCCAGCAGCCGGGGACTAGCGGGACTCTACGAGCAGTACTTC
V: TRBV7-9; size: NA; J: TRBJ2-1; D: TRBD2; length: 16; CDR3: CASILGGSEVGNEQFF; DNA: TGTGCCAGCATCCTCGGGGGGTCCGAGGTGGGCAATGAGCAGTTCTTC
V: TRBV5-4; size: NA; J: TRBJ2-3; D: NA; length: 14; CDR3: CASSLDQYTDTQYF; DNA: TGTGCCAGCAGCTTGGACCAGTACACAGATACGCAGTATTTT
V: TRBV6-5; size: once; J: TRBJ1-4; D: TRBD1; length: 14; CDR3: CASSSGGVREKLFF; DNA: TGTGCCAGCAGCTCAGGGGGCGTTCGTGAAAAACTGTTTTTT
V: TRBV3-1/TRBV3-2; size: NA; J: TRBJ2-1; D: NA; length: 14; CDR3: CASSQDMYRAEQFF; DNA: TGTGCCAGCAGCCAAGATATGTACAGGGCTGAGCAGTTCTTC
V: TRBV15; size: NA; J: TRBJ2-7; D: TRBD1; length: 15; CDR3: CATTLGQGASYEQYF; DNA: TGTGCCACCACCTTGGGACAGGGGGCTTCCTACGAGCAGTACTTC
V: TRBV7-9; size: NA; J: TRBJ1-6; D: NA; length: 15; CDR3: CASSPGGGSNSPLHF; DNA: TGTGCCAGCAGCCCAGGCGGGGGGTCAAATTCACCCCTCCACTTT
V: TRBV2; size: once; J: TRBJ1-2; D: TRBD1; length: 15; CDR3: CASSIYRDRFYGYTF; DNA: TGTGCCAGCAGTATATACCGGGACAGGTTCTATGGCTACACCTTC
V: TRBV6-1; size: NA; J: TRBJ2-3; D: TRBD2; length: 15; CDR3: CASSDPAGETDTQYF; DNA: TGTGCCAGCAGTGACCCGGCGGGGGAAACAGATACGCAGTATTTT
V: TRBV10-2; size: NA; J: TRBJ2-7; D: TRBD2; length: 13; CDR3: CASRLAGGYEQYF; DNA: TGCGCCAGCAGACTAGCGGGAGGCTACGAGCAGTACTTC
V: TRBV7-2; size: NA; J: TRBJ2-1; D: NA; length: 15; CDR3: CASSPSARSYNEQFF; DNA: TGTGCCAGCAGCCCGTCCGCGCGATCCTACAATGAGCAGTTCTTC
V: TRBV7-2; size: NA; J: TRBJ2-3; D: TRBD2; length: 17; CDR3: CASSLMAGGFSTDTQYF; DNA: TGTGCCAGCAGCTTAATGGCGGGGGGGTTTAGCACAGATACGCAGTATTTT
V: TRBV10-3; size: NA; J: TRBJ2-3; D: NA; length: 13; CDR3: CAMSWGGQDTQYF; DNA: TGTGCCATGTCTTGGGGGGGCCAGGATACGCAGTATTTT
V: TRBV15; size: NA; J: TRBJ2-1; D: TRBD2; length: 18; CDR3: CATSSLLAGGSTPNEQFF; DNA: TGTGCCACCAGCAGCCTCTTGGCGGGAGGGAGTACACCCAATGAGCAGTTCTTC
V: TRBV5-8; size: NA; J: TRBJ2-7; D: NA; length: 13; CDR3: CASGDRGAYEQYF; DNA: TGTGCCTCTGGGGACCGCGGAGCCTACGAGCAGTACTTC
V: TRBV25-1; size: NA; J: TRBJ2-1; D: TRBD2; length: 17; CDR3: CASSEYNAGGRNNEQFF; DNA: TGTGCCAGCAGTGAATATAATGCGGGGGGGAGAAACAATGAGCAGTTCTTC
V: TRBV6-5; size: NA; J: TRBJ2-1; D: NA; length: 11; CDR3: CASAWYNEQFF; DNA: TGTGCCAGCGCATGGTACAATGAGCAGTTCTTC
V: TRBV30; size: NA; J: TRBJ1-3; D: NA; length: 14; CDR3: CAWRDRTSGNTIYF; DNA: TGTGCCTGGAGGGACCGCACCTCTGGAAACACCATATATTTT
V: TRBV7-9; size: NA; J: TRBJ2-7; D: TRBD1; length: 15; CDR3: CASSPDRGNFHEQYF; DNA: TGTGCCAGCAGCCCGGACAGGGGAAATTTCCACGAGCAGTACTTC
V: TRBV5-4; size: NA; J: TRBJ2-7; D: TRBD1; length: 16; CDR3: CASSPGTGGGFYEQYF; DNA: TGTGCCAGCAGCCCCGGGACAGGGGGAGGATTTTACGAGCAGTACTTC
V: TRBV7-8; size: NA; J: TRBJ2-7; D: TRBD2; length: 14; CDR3: CASSPGLVSYEQYF; DNA: TGTGCCAGCAGCCCTGGACTAGTTTCCTACGAGCAGTACTTC
V: TRBV6-2/TRBV6-3; size: once; J: TRBJ1-1; D: NA; length: 13; CDR3: CASCRTANTEAFF; DNA: TGTGCCAGCTGCCGGACAGCGAACACTGAAGCTTTCTTT
V: TRBV6-6; size: NA; J: TRBJ1-6; D: NA; length: 16; CDR3: CASSYPTGPGDSPLHF; DNA: TGTGCCAGCAGTTACCCTACCGGTCCTGGCGATTCACCCCTCCACTTT
V: TRBV6-5; size: NA; J: TRBJ2-5; D: TRBD1; length: 15; CDR3: CASSYDDRGRETQYF; DNA: TGTGCCAGCAGTTACGACGACAGGGGGCGGGAGACCCAGTACTTC
V: TRBV6-5; size: NA; J: TRBJ2-1; D: TRBD2; length: 15; CDR3: CASSYRLAGYNEQFF; DNA: TGTGCCAGCAGTTACCGGCTAGCGGGTTACAATGAGCAGTTCTTC
V: TRBV5-5; size: NA; J: TRBJ1-4; D: NA; length: 13; CDR3: CASKGPTNEKLFF; DNA: TGTGCCAGCAAGGGGCCAACTAATGAAAAACTGTTTTTT
V: TRBV7-9; size: NA; J: TRBJ2-6; D: NA; length: 15; CDR3: CASSLVLDGANVLTF; DNA: TGTGCCAGCAGCTTAGTGTTAGATGGGGCCAACGTCCTGACTTTC
V: TRBV5-1; size: once; J: TRBJ2-1; D: NA; length: 15; CDR3: CASSLDPYSYNEQFF; DNA: TGCGCCAGCAGCCTGGACCCTTACTCCTACAATGAGCAGTTCTTC
V: TRBV25-1; size: NA; J: TRBJ2-4; D: NA; length: 13; CDR3: CASRRDSRGAQYF; DNA: TGTGCCAGCAGGCGGGATTCCAGGGGGGCTCAGTACTTC
V: TRBV18; size: NA; J: TRBJ2-7; D: NA; length: 13; CDR3: CASSPDREYEQYF; DNA: TGTGCCAGCTCACCGGACAGAGAGTACGAGCAGTACTTC
V: TRBV19; size: NA; J: TRBJ1-1; D: TRBD1; length: 14; CDR3: CASSVYRGEGEAFF; DNA: TGTGCCAGTAGTGTCTACAGGGGGGAGGGTGAAGCTTTCTTT
V: TRBV5-1; size: NA; J: TRBJ2-3; D: TRBD2; length: 20; CDR3: CASSAPATRGGGSSTDTQYF; DNA: TGCGCCAGCAGCGCCCCGGCTACTCGCGGGGGGGGATCTAGCACAGATACGCAGTATTTT
V: TRBV14; size: NA; J: TRBJ2-7; D: NA; length: 11; CDR3: CASSQDPTVYF; DNA: TGTGCCAGCAGCCAAGATCCTACAGTATACTTC
V: TRBV30; size: NA; J: TRBJ1-4; D: NA; length: 14; CDR3: CAWSRIRTEEKLFF; DNA: TGTGCCTGGTCGAGGATTCGAACAGAAGAAAAACTGTTTTTT